This TCR beta chain was profiled in a study of shared clonotypes between healthy human individuals. Terminally differentiated effector memory CD45RA+ cells were excluded from the naive CD8 cells, which were CD45RO-negative and positively selected for CCR7. Germline assignment: CDR1 SEHNR and CDR2 FQNEAQ (reference sequence). This CDR3 contains 14 residues. The V gene lost 1 base and the J gene lost 5 bases, with 9 bases spanning the gap. The DNA input per sorted-subset replicate PCR was about 190 ng, corresponding to tens of thousands of T cell genomes. The table came from immunoSEQ multiplex PCR; TCRdb's copy has only in-frame clones and leaves some out. The sample has 1.5 million to 2.5 million clones, about 95% seen once.

The sample taken for sequencing was naive CD8+ T cells sorted from blood. This sequence originates from a man aged 18 to 29 in good health. This chain links TRBV7-9 with TRBJ1-5; a weak D match, TRBD1 (6 bases). The CDR3 sequence: CASSLGRGHQPQHF. CDR3 DNA sequence: TGTGCCAGCAGCTTAGGCAGGGGACATCAGCCCCAGCATTTT.